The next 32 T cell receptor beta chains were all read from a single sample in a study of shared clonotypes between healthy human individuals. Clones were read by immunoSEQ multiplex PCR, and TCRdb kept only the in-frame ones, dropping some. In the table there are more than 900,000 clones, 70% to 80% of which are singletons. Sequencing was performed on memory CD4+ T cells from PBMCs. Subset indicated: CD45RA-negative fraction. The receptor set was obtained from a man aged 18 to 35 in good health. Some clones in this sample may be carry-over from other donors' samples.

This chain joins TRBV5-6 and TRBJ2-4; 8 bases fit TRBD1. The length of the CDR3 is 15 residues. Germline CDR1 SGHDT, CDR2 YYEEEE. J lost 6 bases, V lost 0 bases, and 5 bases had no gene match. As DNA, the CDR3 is TGTGCCAGCAGCTTGGGGTCAGGGGGCCCAAACATTCAGTACTTC. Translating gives CASSLGSGGPNIQYF.

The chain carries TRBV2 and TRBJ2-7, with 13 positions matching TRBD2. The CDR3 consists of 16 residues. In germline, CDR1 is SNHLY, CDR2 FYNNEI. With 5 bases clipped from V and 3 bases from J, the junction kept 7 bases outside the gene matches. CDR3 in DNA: TGTGCCAGCAGTCCGAGGACTAGCGGGAGTATCTACGAGCAGTACTTC. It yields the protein CASSPRTSGSIYEQYF.

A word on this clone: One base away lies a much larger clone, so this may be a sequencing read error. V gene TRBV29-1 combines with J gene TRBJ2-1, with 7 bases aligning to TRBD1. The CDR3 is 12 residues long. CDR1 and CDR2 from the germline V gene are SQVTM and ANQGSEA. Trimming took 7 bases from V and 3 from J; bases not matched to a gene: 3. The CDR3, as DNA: TGCAGCGCTTCAGGGGGCTACAATGAGCAGTTCTTC. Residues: CSASGGYNEQFF.

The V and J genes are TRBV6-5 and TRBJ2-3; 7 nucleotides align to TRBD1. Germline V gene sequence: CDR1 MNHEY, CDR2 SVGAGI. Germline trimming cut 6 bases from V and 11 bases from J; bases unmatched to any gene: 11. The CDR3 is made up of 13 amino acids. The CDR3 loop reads CASRPPTGMKQYF. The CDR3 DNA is TGTGCCAGCAGGCCCCCGACAGGGATGAAGCAGTATTTT.

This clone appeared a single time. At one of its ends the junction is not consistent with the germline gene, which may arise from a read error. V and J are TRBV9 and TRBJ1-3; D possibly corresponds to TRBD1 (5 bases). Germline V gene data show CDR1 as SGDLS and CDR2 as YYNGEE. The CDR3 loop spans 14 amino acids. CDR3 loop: CAGSVAGTVNTIYF. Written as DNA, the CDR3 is TGTGCCGGCAGCGTAGCAGGGACGGTAAACACCATATATTTT.

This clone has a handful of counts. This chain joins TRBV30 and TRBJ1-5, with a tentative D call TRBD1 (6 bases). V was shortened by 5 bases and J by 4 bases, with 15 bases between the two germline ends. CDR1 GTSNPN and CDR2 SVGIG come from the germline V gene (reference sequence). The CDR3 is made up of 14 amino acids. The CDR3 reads CAWSQGHKNQPQHF. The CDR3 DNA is TGTGCCTGGTCTCAGGGACACAAAAATCAGCCCCAGCATTTT.

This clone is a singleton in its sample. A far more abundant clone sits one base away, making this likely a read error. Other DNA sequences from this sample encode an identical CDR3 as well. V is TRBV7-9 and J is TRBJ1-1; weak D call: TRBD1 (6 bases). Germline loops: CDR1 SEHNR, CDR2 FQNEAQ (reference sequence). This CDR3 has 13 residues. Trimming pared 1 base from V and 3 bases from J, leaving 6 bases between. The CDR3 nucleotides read TGTGCCAGCAGCTTAGAGGGGGACACTGAAGCTTTCTTT. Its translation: CASSLEGDTEAFF.

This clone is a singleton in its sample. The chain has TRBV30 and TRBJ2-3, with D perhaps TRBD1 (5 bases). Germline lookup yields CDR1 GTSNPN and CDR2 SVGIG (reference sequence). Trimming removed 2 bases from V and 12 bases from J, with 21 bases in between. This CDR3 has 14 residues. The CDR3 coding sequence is TGTGCCTGGAGTTACGCCGCAGGGTCCATAGAACAGTATTTT. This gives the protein CAWSYAAGSIEQYF.

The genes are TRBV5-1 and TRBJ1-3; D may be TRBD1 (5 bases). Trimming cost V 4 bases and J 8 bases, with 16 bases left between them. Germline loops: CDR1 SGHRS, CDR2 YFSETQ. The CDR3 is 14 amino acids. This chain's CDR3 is CASSPGGLGDTIYF. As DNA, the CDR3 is TGCGCCAGCAGCCCGGGAGGTTTAGGGGACACCATATATTTT. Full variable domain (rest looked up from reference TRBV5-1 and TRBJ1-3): KAGVTQTPRYLIKTRGQQVTLSCSPISGHRSVSWYQQTPGQGLQFLFEYFSETQRNKGNFPGRFSGRQFSNSRSEMNVSTLELGDSALYLCASSPGGLGDTIYFGEGSWLTVV.

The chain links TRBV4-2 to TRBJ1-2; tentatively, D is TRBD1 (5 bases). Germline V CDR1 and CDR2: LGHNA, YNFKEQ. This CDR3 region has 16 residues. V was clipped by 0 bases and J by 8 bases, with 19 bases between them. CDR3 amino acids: CASSQEGGNLPGGYTF. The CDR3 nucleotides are TGTGCCAGCAGCCAAGAGGGGGGTAATCTTCCGGGAGGCTACACCTTC.

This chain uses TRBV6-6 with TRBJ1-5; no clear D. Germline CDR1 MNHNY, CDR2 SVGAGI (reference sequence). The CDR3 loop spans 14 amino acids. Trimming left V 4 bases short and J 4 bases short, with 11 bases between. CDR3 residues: CASSLGGANQPQHF. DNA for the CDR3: TGTGCCAGCAGTTTAGGCGGAGCTAATCAGCCCCAGCATTTT.

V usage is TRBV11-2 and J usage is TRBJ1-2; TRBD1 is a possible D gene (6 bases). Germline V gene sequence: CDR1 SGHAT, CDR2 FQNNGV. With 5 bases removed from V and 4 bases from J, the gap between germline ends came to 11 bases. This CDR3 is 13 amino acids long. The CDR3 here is CASSRQVFYGYTF. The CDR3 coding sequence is TGTGCCAGCAGCCGACAGGTATTCTATGGCTACACCTTC.

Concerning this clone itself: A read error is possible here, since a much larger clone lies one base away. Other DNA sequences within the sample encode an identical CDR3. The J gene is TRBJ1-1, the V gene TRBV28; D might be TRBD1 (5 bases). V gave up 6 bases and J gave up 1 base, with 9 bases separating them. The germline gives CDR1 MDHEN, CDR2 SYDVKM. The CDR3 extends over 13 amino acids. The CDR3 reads CASRGQGNTEAFF. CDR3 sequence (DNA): TGTGCCAGCAGGGGCCAGGGGAACACTGAAGCTTTCTTT.

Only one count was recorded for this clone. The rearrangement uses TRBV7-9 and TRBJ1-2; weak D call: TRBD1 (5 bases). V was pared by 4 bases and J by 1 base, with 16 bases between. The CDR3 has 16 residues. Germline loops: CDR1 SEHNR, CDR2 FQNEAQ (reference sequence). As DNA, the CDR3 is TGTGCCAGCAGCTCCAATTCACAGACAGTTAACTATGGCTACACCTTC. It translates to CASSSNSQTVNYGYTF.

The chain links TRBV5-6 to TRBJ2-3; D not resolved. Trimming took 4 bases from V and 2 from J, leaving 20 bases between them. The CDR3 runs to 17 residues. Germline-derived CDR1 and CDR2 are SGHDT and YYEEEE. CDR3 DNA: TGTGCCAGCAGCCGAATCCAGAAGAGAGAAATCACAGATACGCAGTATTTT. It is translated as CASSRIQKREITDTQYF.

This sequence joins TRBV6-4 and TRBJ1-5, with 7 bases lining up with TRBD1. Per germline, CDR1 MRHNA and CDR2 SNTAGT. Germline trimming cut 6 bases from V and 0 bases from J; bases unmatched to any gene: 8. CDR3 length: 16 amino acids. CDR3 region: CASRPGTEISNQPQHF. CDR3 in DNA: TGTGCCAGCAGGCCCGGGACAGAGATTAGCAATCAGCCCCAGCATTTT.

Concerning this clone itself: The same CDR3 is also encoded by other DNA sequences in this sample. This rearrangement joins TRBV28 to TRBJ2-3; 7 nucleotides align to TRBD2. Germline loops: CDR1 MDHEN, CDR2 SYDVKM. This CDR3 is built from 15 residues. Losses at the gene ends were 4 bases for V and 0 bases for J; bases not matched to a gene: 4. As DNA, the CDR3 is TGTGCCAGCAGTTCCCCTAGCGGAAGCACAGATACGCAGTATTTT. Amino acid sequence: CASSSPSGSTDTQYF.

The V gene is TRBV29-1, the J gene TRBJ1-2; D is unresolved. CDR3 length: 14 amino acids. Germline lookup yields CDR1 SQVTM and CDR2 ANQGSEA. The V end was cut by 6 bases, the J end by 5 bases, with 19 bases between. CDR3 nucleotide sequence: TGCAGCGTGAGGTTAACGTCTCGAGCTTATGGCTACACCTTC. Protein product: CSVRLTSRAYGYTF.

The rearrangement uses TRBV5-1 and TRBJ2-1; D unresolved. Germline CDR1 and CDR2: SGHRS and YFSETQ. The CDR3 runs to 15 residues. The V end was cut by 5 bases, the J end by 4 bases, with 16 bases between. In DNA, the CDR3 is TGCGCCAGCAGGAAGGCGGCAGAGAATTACAATGAGCAGTTCTTC. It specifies CASRKAAENYNEQFF.

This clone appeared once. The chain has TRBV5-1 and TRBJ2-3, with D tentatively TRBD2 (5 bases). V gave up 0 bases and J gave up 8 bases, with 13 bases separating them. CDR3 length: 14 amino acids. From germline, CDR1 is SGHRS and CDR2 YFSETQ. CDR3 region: CASSLVYPRGTQYF. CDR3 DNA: TGCGCCAGCAGCTTGGTTTATCCACGGGGTACGCAGTATTTT.

This CDR3 reads CASSAWTSATDTQYF. For the CDR3, the DNA is TGTGCCAGCAGCGCATGGACTAGCGCCACAGATACGCAGTATTTT. V usage is TRBV7-2 and J usage is TRBJ2-3, with 9 nucleotides matching TRBD2. The CDR3 extends over 15 amino acids. V shed 5 bases, J shed 2 bases, and the junction held 5 bases outside the gene matches. CDR1 and CDR2 from the germline V gene are SGHTA and FQGNSA.

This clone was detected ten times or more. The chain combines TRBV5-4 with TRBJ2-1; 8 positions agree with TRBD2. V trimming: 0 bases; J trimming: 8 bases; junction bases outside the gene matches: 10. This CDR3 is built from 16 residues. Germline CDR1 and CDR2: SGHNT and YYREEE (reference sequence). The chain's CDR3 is CASSLGSSGYGYEQFF. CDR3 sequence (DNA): TGTGCCAGCAGCTTGGGGTCTAGCGGGTATGGATATGAGCAGTTCTTC.

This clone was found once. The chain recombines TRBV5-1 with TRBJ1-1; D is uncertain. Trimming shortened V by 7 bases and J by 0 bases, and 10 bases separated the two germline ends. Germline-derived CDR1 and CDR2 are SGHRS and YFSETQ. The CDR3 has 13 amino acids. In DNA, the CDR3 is TGCGCCAGCTTCGCCCATTTGAACACTGAAGCTTTCTTT. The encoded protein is CASFAHLNTEAFF.

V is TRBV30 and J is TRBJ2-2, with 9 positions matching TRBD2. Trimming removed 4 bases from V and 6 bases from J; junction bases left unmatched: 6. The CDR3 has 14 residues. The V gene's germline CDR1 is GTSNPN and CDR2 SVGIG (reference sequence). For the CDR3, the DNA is TGTGCCTGGACTGCAGCGGGAGGCTCCGGGGAGCTGTTTTTT. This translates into CAWTAAGGSGELFF.

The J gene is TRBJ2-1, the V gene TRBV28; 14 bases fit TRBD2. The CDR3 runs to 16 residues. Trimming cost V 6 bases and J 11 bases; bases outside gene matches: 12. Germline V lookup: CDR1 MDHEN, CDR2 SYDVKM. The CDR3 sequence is CASSSRGTSGRSQQFF. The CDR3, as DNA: TGTGCCAGCAGCTCGCGAGGGACTAGCGGGAGAAGCCAGCAGTTCTTC.

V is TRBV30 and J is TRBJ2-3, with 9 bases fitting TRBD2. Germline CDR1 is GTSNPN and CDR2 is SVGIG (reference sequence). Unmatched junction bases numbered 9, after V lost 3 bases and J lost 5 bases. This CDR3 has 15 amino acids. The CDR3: CAWSNSGGLGDTQYF. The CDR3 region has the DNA TGTGCCTGGAGCAATAGCGGGGGTTTGGGAGATACGCAGTATTTT.

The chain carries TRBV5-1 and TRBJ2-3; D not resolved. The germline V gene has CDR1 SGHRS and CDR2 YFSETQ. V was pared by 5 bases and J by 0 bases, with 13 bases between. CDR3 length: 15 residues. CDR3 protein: CASRSLGSSTDTQYF. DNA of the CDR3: TGCGCCAGCAGATCCCTGGGGTCTAGCACAGATACGCAGTATTTT.

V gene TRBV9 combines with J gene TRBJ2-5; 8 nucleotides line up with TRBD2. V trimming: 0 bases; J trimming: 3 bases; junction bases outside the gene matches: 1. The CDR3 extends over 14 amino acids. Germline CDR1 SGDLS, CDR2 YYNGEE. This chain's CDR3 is CASSVAGREETQYF. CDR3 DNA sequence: TGTGCCAGCAGCGTAGCCGGGAGGGAAGAGACCCAGTACTTC.

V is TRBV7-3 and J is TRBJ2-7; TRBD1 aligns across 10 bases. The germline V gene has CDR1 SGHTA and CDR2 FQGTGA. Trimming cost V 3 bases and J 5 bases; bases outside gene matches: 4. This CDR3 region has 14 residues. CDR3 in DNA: TGTGCCAGCAGCTTTGGACAGGGGGGCCACGAGCAGTACTTC. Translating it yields CASSFGQGGHEQYF.

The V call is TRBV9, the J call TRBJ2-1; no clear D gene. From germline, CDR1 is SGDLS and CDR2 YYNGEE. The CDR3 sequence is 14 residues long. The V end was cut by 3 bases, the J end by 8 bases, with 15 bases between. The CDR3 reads CASSARSSSYEQFF. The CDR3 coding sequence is TGTGCCAGCAGCGCGAGGTCATCTAGTTATGAGCAGTTCTTC.

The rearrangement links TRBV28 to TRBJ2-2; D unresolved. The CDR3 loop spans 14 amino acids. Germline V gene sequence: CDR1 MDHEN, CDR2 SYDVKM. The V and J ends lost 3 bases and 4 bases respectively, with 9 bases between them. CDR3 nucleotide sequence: TGTGCCAGCAGTTTGGGTTACAGCACCGGGGAGCTGTTTTTT. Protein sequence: CASSLGYSTGELFF.

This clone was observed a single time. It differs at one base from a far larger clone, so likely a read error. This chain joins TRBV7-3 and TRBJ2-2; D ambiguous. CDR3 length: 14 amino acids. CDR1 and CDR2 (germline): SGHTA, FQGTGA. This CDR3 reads CANSPGTFTGELFF. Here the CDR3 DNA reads TGTGCCAACAGCCCCGGAACTTTTACCGGGGAGCTGTTTTTT.